The TCR beta chain described here comes from a study of T-cell memory formation after mild COVID-19. At the level of the study: The TCR clusters were mostly specific to one donor.

This clonotype came up many times. Its specificity is not known. Germline CDR1 DFQATT, CDR2 SNEGSKA (reference sequence). V lost 6 bases and J lost 5, with 13 bases in between. The CDR3 has 12 amino acids. Overall study findings and caveats: Contracting CD8+ clones were enriched in EMRA, CD4+ mainly in CM and EM. The pre-infection memory compartment contained some responding clones, suggesting cross-reactive memory joined.

Using constant-segment primers, 5'RACE produced TCR alpha and TCR beta cDNA libraries carrying sample barcodes and UMIs. From the 5' RACE reads, TCRdb called clonotypes with MiXCR, one entry per CDR3 protein. The profile shows 250,000 to 350,000 distinct CDR3 sequences, 15% to 20% of them singletons. The clonotype was recovered from a man aged 18-30 years who had mild COVID-19 (a few samples of this study predate the infection). Cell type and time point are not known. Material: PBMCs or a T cell subset sorted from them (not recorded which). The gene calls are TRBV20-1 and TRBJ2-5; possible D gene TRBD1, 6 bases. The DNA of the CDR3 is TGCAGTGCCAACAGGGTGGGGGAGACCCAGTACTTC. Protein product: CSANRVGETQYF.